This T cell receptor (beta chain) was recorded in a study of shared clonotypes between healthy human individuals. Sequencing was performed with immunoSEQ multiplex PCR; in TCRdb, only in-frame clones are kept and a portion is missing. The top ten hold 0.9% to 1.3% of the sample, which has millions of clones, about 95% seen once. Details on this clone: Its antigen is not identified.

Naive CD8 populations comprised CD45RO-negative cells positively selected for CCR7, excluding terminally differentiated effector memory CD45RA+ cells. Study results and caveats: The four-donor shared clonotypes exceeded non-shared clonotypes in generation probability, with non-shared ones scoring lower. Represented genetic and exposure-history diversity was restricted by having few donors. Generally, estimated richness proved larger in naive subsets than it did in memory subsets.

This CDR3 spans 16 amino acids. Per the germline V gene, CDR1 is MNHNS and CDR2 is SASEGT. Between the trimmed V and J ends, which lost 3 bases and 2 bases, there was a span of 15 bases. The TCR sequence derives from a man aged 18 to 30 in good health. The specimen was naive CD8+ T cells sorted from blood. The genes are TRBV6-1 and TRBJ2-3; the D gene is possibly TRBD2 (6 bases). The CDR3 DNA is TGTGCCAGCAGTGAGTGGGAGGCAGGGCTCACAGATACGCAGTATTTT. The encoded protein is CASSEWEAGLTDTQYF.